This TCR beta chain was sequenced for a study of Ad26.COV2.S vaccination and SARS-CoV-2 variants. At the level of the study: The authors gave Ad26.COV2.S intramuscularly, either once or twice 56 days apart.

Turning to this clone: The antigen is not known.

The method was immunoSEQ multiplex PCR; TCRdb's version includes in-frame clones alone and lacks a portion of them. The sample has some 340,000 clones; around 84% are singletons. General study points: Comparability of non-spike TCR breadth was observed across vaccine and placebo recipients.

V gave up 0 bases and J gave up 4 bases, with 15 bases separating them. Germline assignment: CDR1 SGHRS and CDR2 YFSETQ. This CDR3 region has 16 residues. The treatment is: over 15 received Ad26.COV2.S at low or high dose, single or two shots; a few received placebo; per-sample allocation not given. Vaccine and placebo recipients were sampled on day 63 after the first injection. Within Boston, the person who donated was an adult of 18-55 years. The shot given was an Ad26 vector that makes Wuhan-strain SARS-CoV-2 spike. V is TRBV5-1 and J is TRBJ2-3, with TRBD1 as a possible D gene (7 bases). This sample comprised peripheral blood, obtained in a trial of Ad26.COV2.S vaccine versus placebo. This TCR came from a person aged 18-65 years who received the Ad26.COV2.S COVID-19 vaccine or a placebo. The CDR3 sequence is CASSLEGATGADTQYF. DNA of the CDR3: TGCGCCAGCAGCTTGGAGGGGGCTACGGGGGCAGATACGCAGTATTTT.